This T cell receptor beta chain was captured in a study of human T cells and chemical hapten exposure. Study-wide background: Sensitization applied 2% DPC to approximately 2 cm by approximately 2 cm of upper inner arm skin. Diphenylcyclopropenone doses were given weekly to the scalps of patients across the roughly 23-week study.

This clonotype was detected a few times. The library gave individual cDNA molecules unique molecular identifiers. TCRdb re-derived calls from the RACE reads in MiXCR, one entry per CDR3 protein. The data contain a few hundred thousand distinct CDR3 sequences, about 6% of them seen just once; the ten biggest clones take up around 6.1%. Time point denoted: patch test 2, 6 weeks after DPC sensitization. Treatment: therapeutic diphenylcyclopropenone sensitization with weekly scalp DPC. Blood was drawn before each patch test was applied. Germline V lookup: CDR1 MDHEN, CDR2 SYDVKM. The germline V and J ends were trimmed by 3 bases and 7 bases, with 15 bases remaining between them. The CDR3 runs 15 residues.

This specimen consisted of whole blood, obtained in connection with sensitization to the hapten diphenylcyclopropenone (DPC). This rearrangement joins TRBV28 to TRBJ2-2, with TRBD1 as a possible D gene (5 bases). The receptor was derived from a woman between 18 and 30 years old with alopecia areata. Some clones in this sample may be carry-over from other donors' samples. CDR3 protein: CASSFAAGPGGELFF. The CDR3, as DNA: TGTGCCAGCAGTTTTGCGGCAGGGCCTGGCGGGGAGCTGTTTTTT.